Below, 27 T cell receptor beta chains from the same sample are listed, as sequenced in a study of T cell responses to AZD1222 COVID-19 vaccine. Sequenced by immunoSEQ multiplex PCR; TCRdb stores in-frame clones only, minus some. The table has under 140,000 clones, about four fifths seen once. The specimen was peripheral blood, collected on day 0 of AZD1222 vaccination. The source is an adult in good health.

This clone was seen only a few times. The chain uses TRBV18 and TRBJ1-5; 7 bases are a match to TRBD1. V lost 5 bases to trimming and J lost 3 bases; unmatched junction nucleotides: 4. The CDR3 is 14 amino acids. From germline, CDR1 is KGHSH and CDR2 LQKENI. Here the CDR3 DNA reads TGTGCCAGCTCATCGGGACAGAACAATCAGCCCCAGCATTTT. Encoded protein: CASSSGQNNQPQHF.

The chain uses TRBV24-1 and TRBJ2-3; D assignment may be TRBD1 or TRBD2 (5 bases each). The V gene lost 5 bases and the J gene lost 3 bases, with 23 bases spanning the gap. The CDR3 is made up of 18 amino acids. Germline V lookup: CDR1 KGHDR, CDR2 SFDVKD. CDR3 nucleotides: TGTGCCACCAGTGCCCCGGGGCTTCTAGTGGGGACGACAGATACGCAGTATTTT. This translates into CATSAPGLLVGTTDTQYF.

The J gene is TRBJ2-2, the V gene TRBV5-1; 13 bases fit TRBD2. CDR3 size: 17 residues. CDR1 is SGHRS, CDR2 YFSETQ, per germline. V gave up 0 bases and J gave up 4 bases; unmatched junction bases: 3. CDR3 nucleotide sequence: TGCGCCAGCAGCTTGGAAGGACTAGCGGGAGTCACCGGGGAGCTGTTTTTT. Its protein product is CASSLEGLAGVTGELFF.

Concerning this clone: This sample includes further DNA sequences coding for the same CDR3. CDR3 bases: TGTGCCAGTAGACCCGGACAGGGGGCGAACACCGGGGAGCTGTTTTTT. Amino acids: CASRPGQGANTGELFF. The V gene is TRBV19, the J gene TRBJ2-2; the match to TRBD1 covers 10 bases. The length of the CDR3 is 16 residues. CDR1 and CDR2 from the germline V gene are LNHDA and SQIVND (reference sequence). J gave up 0 bases and V 6 bases, and 4 bases lay outside the gene matches.

This clone appeared a single time. CDR3: CASSWTGRQFNYGYTF. The DNA for the CDR3 is TGTGCCAGCAGCTGGACGGGAAGGCAGTTCAACTATGGCTACACCTTC. This chain connects TRBV5-7 to TRBJ1-2; D is ambiguous. TRBV5-7 is an open reading frame whose function is uncertain. V was trimmed by 3 bases and J by 2 bases, leaving 17 bases between them. This CDR3 is 16 amino acids long.

The V gene is TRBV19, the J gene TRBJ2-2, with 8 bases fitting TRBD1. Germline trimming cut 8 bases from V and 4 bases from J; bases unmatched to any gene: 12. This CDR3 has 16 amino acids. CDR1 is LNHDA, CDR2 SQIVND, per germline (reference sequence). CDR3 protein: CASSPVETGVTGELFF. The CDR3 bases are TGTGCCAGTTCTCCCGTAGAGACAGGGGTCACCGGGGAGCTGTTTTTT.

This clone was observed once. The chain links TRBV10-2 to TRBJ1-1; D possibly corresponds to TRBD1 (5 bases). V lost 11 bases and J 0 bases, leaving 13 bases between the germline ends. Germline CDR1 and CDR2: WSHSY and SAAADI. The CDR3 has 13 residues. The chain's CDR3 is CAARQIMNTEAFF. The DNA of the CDR3 is TGCGCCGCCAGACAGATCATGAACACTGAAGCTTTCTTT.

The chain combines TRBV27 with TRBJ1-4, with D possibly TRBD1 on 6 matching bases. There are 16 residues in the CDR3. Germline-derived CDR1 and CDR2 are MNHEY and SMNVEV (reference sequence). Trimming removed 4 bases at V and 1 base at J, with 13 bases between. The chain's CDR3 is CASSSTGAGTNEKLFF. In DNA, the CDR3 is TGTGCCAGCAGTTCCACGGGGGCGGGAACTAATGAAAAACTGTTTTTT.

This chain links TRBV5-4 with TRBJ2-1; 11 bases match TRBD1. CDR1 SGHNT and CDR2 YYREEE come from the germline V gene (reference sequence). CDR3 length equals 15 residues. The J segment lost 7 bases and the V segment lost 4 bases, leaving 7 bases of the junction unmatched. CDR3 region: CASSEGQGVRNEQFF. CDR3 coding DNA: TGTGCCAGCAGCGAGGGACAGGGGGTAAGGAATGAGCAGTTCTTC.

Note on this clone: The junction departs from the called germline gene at one end, perhaps through a read error. The gene calls are TRBV6-5 and TRBJ2-7; TRBD1 aligns across 7 bases. The germline V gene has CDR1 MNHEY and CDR2 SVGAGI. CDR3 length equals 14 residues. This CDR3 is CASRRNRGSSEQYF. CDR3 in DNA: TGTGCGAGCAGGAGAAACAGGGGATCAAGCGAGCAGTACTTC.

V is TRBV18 and J is TRBJ1-2; D remains unclear. CDR1 KGHSH and CDR2 LQKENI come from the germline V gene. The length of the CDR3 is 14 residues. Deletions cut 5 bases from V and 8 bases from J, with 18 bases between. CDR3 loop: CASSMIEGGGGYTF. CDR3 nucleotide sequence: TGTGCCAGCTCAATGATAGAGGGCGGCGGAGGCTACACCTTC. The complete variable domain, with remaining parts taken from reference TRBV18 and TRBJ1-2, reads NAGVMQNPRHLVRRRGQEARLRCSPMKGHSHVYWYRQLPEEGLKFMVYLQKENIIDESGMPKERFSAEFPKEGPSILRIQQVVRGDSAAYFCASSMIEGGGGYTFGSGTRLTVV.

The CDR3 sequence: CASSLQGSASETQYF. The DNA for the CDR3 is TGTGCCAGCAGCTTACAGGGGTCCGCCTCGGAGACCCAGTACTTC. The J gene is TRBJ2-5, the V gene TRBV7-2, with a weak D call TRBD1 (6 bases). CDR1 SGHTA and CDR2 FQGNSA come from the germline V gene. The V gene lost 2 bases and the J gene lost 5 bases, with 15 bases spanning the gap. The CDR3 runs 15 residues.

DNA of the CDR3: TGTGCCTGGAGTCAATGGCAGGGTGGGCAGGAGACCCAGTACTTC. This gives the protein CAWSQWQGGQETQYF. The gene calls are TRBV30 and TRBJ2-5; D perhaps matches TRBD1 (5 bases). V lost 2 bases, J lost 5 bases, and 18 bases lay in between. This CDR3 region has 15 residues. Germline V gene sequence: CDR1 GTSNPN, CDR2 SVGIG (reference sequence).

This clone was detected only once. The J gene is TRBJ1-5, the V gene TRBV4-1; 8 bases are shared with TRBD1. The CDR3 extends over 14 amino acids. V lost 4 bases to trimming and J lost 4 bases; unmatched junction nucleotides: 3. From germline, CDR1 is MGHRA and CDR2 YSYEKL. CDR3 nucleotide sequence: TGCGCCAGCAGCCGGGACAGGAATAATCAGCCCCAGCATTTT. Protein: CASSRDRNNQPQHF.

The chain is built from TRBV19 and TRBJ2-1; 7 bases are a match to TRBD2. CDR3 length: 15 amino acids. Germline values: CDR1 LNHDA, CDR2 SQIVND (reference sequence). J was trimmed by 0 bases and V by 11 bases; bases with no gene match: 10. CDR3 DNA: TGTGCCGTAGGGGAGCGGGGTGGCTCCTACAATGAGCAGTTCTTC. Encoded protein: CAVGERGGSYNEQFF.

The chain uses TRBV25-1 and TRBJ2-5, with TRBD2 as a possible D gene (6 bases). Germline V gene sequence: CDR1 MGHDK, CDR2 SYGVNS. Trimming removed 5 bases from V and 5 bases from J, with 18 bases in between. The CDR3 sequence is 15 residues long. The chain's CDR3 is CASSQTRLVGETQYF. The CDR3 nucleotides read TGTGCCAGCAGTCAGACTAGGCTTGTGGGGGAGACCCAGTACTTC.

There are a few counts of this clone. Other DNA sequences of this sample code for an identical CDR3. The V and J genes are TRBV5-1 and TRBJ2-2; 7 bases fit TRBD1. Looked up from germline, CDR1 is SGHRS and CDR2 is YFSETQ. The V segment lost 3 bases and the J segment 6 bases; nucleotides outside the gene matches: 8. The CDR3 sequence is 15 residues long. CDR3 protein: CASSSQGVGAGELFF. As DNA, the CDR3 is TGCGCCAGCAGCTCGCAGGGGGTTGGGGCCGGGGAGCTGTTTTTT.

The chain uses TRBV24-1 and TRBJ2-3; 9 bases match TRBD1. The CDR3 has 14 residues. Germline trimming cut 7 bases from V and 3 bases from J; bases unmatched to any gene: 4. CDR1 is KGHDR and CDR2 is SFDVKD in the germline V gene. The CDR3 DNA is TGTGCCACCAGAGGGACAGGGATGACAGATACGCAGTATTTT. It specifies CATRGTGMTDTQYF.

V and J are TRBV5-1 and TRBJ1-1; weak D call: TRBD1 (5 bases). V was cut by 0 bases and J by 5 bases, with 14 bases left in between. The CDR3 consists of 15 residues. Germline CDR1 reads SGHRS; CDR2 reads YFSETQ. The CDR3 spells CASSLVGGSGTEAFF. The CDR3 coding sequence is TGCGCCAGCAGCTTGGTTGGGGGATCGGGGACTGAAGCTTTCTTT. Drawing the rest from reference TRBV5-1 and TRBJ1-1, the complete variable domain is KAGVTQTPRYLIKTRGQQVTLSCSPISGHRSVSWYQQTPGQGLQFLFEYFSETQRNKGNFPGRFSGRQFSNSRSEMNVSTLELGDSALYLCASSLVGGSGTEAFFGQGTRLTVV.

V usage is TRBV4-3 and J usage is TRBJ1-5; D gene unclear. V lost 0 bases, J lost 6 bases, and 12 bases lay in between. The CDR3 consists of 15 residues. Per the germline V gene, CDR1 is LGHNA and CDR2 is YSLEER. In DNA form, the CDR3 reads TGCGCCAGCAGCCAAGAACTACGAGGGAGTCAGCCCCAGCATTTT. Amino acid sequence: CASSQELRGSQPQHF.

This chain uses TRBV28 with TRBJ1-3, with a possible D match to TRBD1 (5 bases). V was cut by 2 bases and J by 0 bases, with 14 bases left in between. CDR1 and CDR2 from the germline V gene are MDHEN and SYDVKM. The CDR3 is 17 amino acids. The CDR3 DNA sequence: TGTGCCAGCAGTTTAGGCGGGGCACTAAGCTCTGGAAACACCATATATTTT. This gives the protein CASSLGGALSSGNTIYF.

V gene TRBV7-9 combines with J gene TRBJ2-3; TRBD2 matches 10 bases. Germline loops: CDR1 SEHNR, CDR2 FQNEAQ (reference sequence). This CDR3 contains 16 residues. V shed 4 bases and J 10 bases; nucleotides not matched to a gene: 14. The CDR3, as DNA: TGTGCCAGCAGCTCGACTAGCGGGCCGATCCCAAGGGCGCAGTATTTT. Protein: CASSSTSGPIPRAQYF.

The chain employs TRBV4-3 and TRBJ2-3; 15 nucleotides line up with TRBD2. The V gene's germline CDR1 is LGHNA and CDR2 YSLEER. This CDR3 contains 18 residues. V lost 4 bases, J lost 5 bases, and 10 bases stayed unmatched. The CDR3 DNA reads as TGCGCCAGCAGCCGGGCAAAGGGACTAGCGGGGGGTGGAGATACGCAGTATTTT. This sequence encodes CASSRAKGLAGGGDTQYF.

This clone was counted only a few times. The chain recombines TRBV5-1 with TRBJ1-1; 8 bases match TRBD1. The length of the CDR3 is 14 residues. Germline V lookup: CDR1 SGHRS, CDR2 YFSETQ. Losses at the gene ends were 4 bases for V and 5 bases for J; bases not matched to a gene: 7. DNA for the CDR3: TGCGCCAGCAGCCGAACCACAGGGGGAACTGAAGCTTTCTTT. Translating it yields CASSRTTGGTEAFF.

The chain uses TRBV13 and TRBJ1-1; a weak D match, TRBD1 (5 bases). Germline CDR1 is PRHDT and CDR2 is FYEKMQ (reference sequence). V was cut by 5 bases and J by 0 bases, with 13 bases left in between. The CDR3 sequence is 15 residues long. The CDR3 DNA sequence: TGTGCCAGCAGCGTTATCAGGGACTTGAACACTGAAGCTTTCTTT. This codes for CASSVIRDLNTEAFF.

The V gene is TRBV7-2, the J gene TRBJ1-5; the D is unclear. The germline gives CDR1 SGHTA, CDR2 FQGNSA. V shed 3 bases and J shed 0 bases, with 9 bases lying between them. The CDR3 runs 15 residues. CDR3 coding DNA: TGTGCCAGCAGCTTCCAACAGCTTAGCAATCAGCCCCAGCATTTT. Its translation is CASSFQQLSNQPQHF.

V and J are TRBV27 and TRBJ1-1; D is uncertain. V lost 5 bases to trimming and J lost 4 bases, with 11 bases between them. The CDR3 totals 13 residues. Germline assignment: CDR1 MNHEY and CDR2 SMNVEV (reference sequence). For the CDR3, the DNA is TGTGCCAGCAGTAGAAGAGCACCCACTGAAGCTTTCTTT. The encoded protein is CASSRRAPTEAFF.